A single sample gave rise to the 22 T cell receptor beta chains below, sequenced in a study of control samples from healthy donors and cancer patients. Only in-frame clones appear in the TCRdb table, and some are missing; sequencing was by immunoSEQ multiplex PCR. The table shows about 100,000 clones, with roughly 87% occurring only once. Sequencing used blood. These receptors all stem from a woman aged 45 to 65 in good health.

The V call is TRBV27, the J call TRBJ2-3; no clear D. The CDR3 has 19 amino acids. CDR1 is MNHEY and CDR2 is SMNVEV in the germline V gene (reference sequence). With 2 bases removed from V and 1 base from J, the gap between germline ends came to 22 bases. The CDR3 spells CASSLKVPTPMWGTDTQYF. The CDR3 nucleotides are TGTGCCAGCAGTTTAAAGGTCCCGACGCCCATGTGGGGCACAGATACGCAGTATTTT.

The rearrangement uses TRBV3-1 (or the pseudogene TRBV3-2) and TRBJ2-7; 11 bases fit TRBD2. J lost 2 bases, V lost 5 bases, and 8 bases had no gene match. Germline CDR1 LGHDT, CDR2 YNNKEL (reference sequence). The CDR3 has 16 residues. As DNA, the CDR3 is TGTGCCAGCAGCAGACGCGGGACTAGCGGTACCTACGAGCAGTACTTC. It is translated as CASSRRGTSGTYEQYF.

The chain uses TRBV3-1 (or the pseudogene TRBV3-2) and TRBJ2-2, with a weak D call TRBD1 (5 bases). The CDR3 contains 15 residues. Trimming left V 5 bases short and J 3 bases short, with 13 bases between. The V gene's germline CDR1 is LGHDT and CDR2 YNNKEL (reference sequence). CDR3 in amino acids: CASSSRAVYTGELFF. The CDR3 nucleotides are TGTGCCAGCAGCTCCAGGGCCGTCTACACCGGGGAGCTGTTTTTT.

This sequence joins TRBV12-3 or TRBV12-4 and TRBJ2-7; unclear D gene. The V gene lost 2 bases and the J gene lost 2 bases, with 7 bases spanning the gap. This CDR3 region has 13 residues. Written as DNA, the CDR3 is TGTGCCAGCAGTTTAAGGGATGCCTACGAGCAGTACTTC. The encoded protein is CASSLRDAYEQYF.

V gene TRBV7-9 combines with J gene TRBJ2-4; a possible D gene is TRBD2 (6 bases). Germline lookup yields CDR1 SEHNR and CDR2 FQNEAQ (reference sequence). There are 13 residues in the CDR3. V was clipped by 4 bases and J by 8 bases, with 12 bases between them. This CDR3 is CASSSWGVDIQYF. CDR3 bases: TGTGCCAGCAGCTCTTGGGGGGTTGACATTCAGTACTTC.

The genes are TRBV6-2 or TRBV6-3 and TRBJ1-5; tentatively, D is TRBD1 (6 bases). Looked up from germline, CDR1 is MNHEY and CDR2 is SVGEGT. The CDR3 consists of 16 residues. V lost 1 base and J 1 base, leaving 11 bases between the germline ends. The CDR3 sequence is CASSYFGGGSNQPQHF. The CDR3 DNA reads as TGTGCCAGCAGTTACTTCGGGGGCGGCAGCAATCAGCCCCAGCATTTT.

The V gene is TRBV7-2, the J gene TRBJ2-5; TRBD2 aligns across 8 bases. This CDR3 region has 13 residues. From germline, CDR1 is SGHTA and CDR2 FQGNSA. V lost 7 bases, J lost 5 bases, and 6 bases stayed unmatched. CDR3 residues: CASKDGGAETQYF. CDR3 coding DNA: TGTGCCAGCAAGGACGGGGGGGCCGAGACCCAGTACTTC. Using reference TRBV7-2 and TRBJ2-5 for the parts outside the CDR3, the full variable domain is GAGVSQSPSNKVTEKGKDVELRCDPISGHTALYWYRQSLGQGLEFLIYFQGNSAPDKSGLPSDRFSAERTGGSVSTLTIQRTQQEDSAVYLCASKDGGAETQYFGPGTRLLVL.

V and J are TRBV5-5 and TRBJ1-1; 7 bases agree with TRBD1. The CDR3 is made up of 15 amino acids. V shed 4 bases and J 2 bases; nucleotides not matched to a gene: 8. Per germline, CDR1 SGHKS and CDR2 YYEKEE (reference sequence). The CDR3 sequence: CASSPPTGRNTEAFF. The CDR3, as DNA: TGTGCCAGCAGCCCACCGACAGGGAGAAACACTGAAGCTTTCTTT.

In DNA form, the CDR3 reads TGTGCCAGCAGTTTTCCCAGGGGGCTCCTTTACTCTGGGGCCAACGTCCTGACTTTC. Protein sequence: CASSFPRGLLYSGANVLTF. This chain links TRBV6-2 or TRBV6-3 with TRBJ2-6; 8 nucleotides match TRBD1. Trimming took 4 bases from V and 0 from J; bases not matched to a gene: 11. The CDR3 length is 19 residues. CDR1 and CDR2 (germline): MNHEY, SVGEGT.

The chain employs TRBV5-5 and TRBJ1-2, with a weak D call TRBD1 (5 bases). V was cut by 7 bases and J by 8 bases, with 18 bases left in between. This CDR3 is built from 13 residues. In germline, CDR1 is SGHKS, CDR2 YYEKEE (reference sequence). The CDR3 is CASGPQGTRGYTF. The CDR3, as DNA: TGTGCCAGCGGCCCCCAAGGGACGAGAGGCTACACCTTC. Filled out from reference TRBV5-5 and TRBJ1-2, the complete variable domain reads DAGVTQSPTHLIKTRGQQVTLRCSPISGHKSVSWYQQVLGQGPQFIFQYYEKEERGRGNFPDRFSARQFPNYSSELNVNALLLGDSALYLCASGPQGTRGYTFGSGTRLTVV.

V usage is TRBV7-9 and J usage is TRBJ2-7, with 8 bases aligning to TRBD2. The CDR3 runs to 13 residues. V lost 5 bases, J lost 5 bases, and 5 bases stayed unmatched. Germline CDR1 is SEHNR and CDR2 is FQNEAQ (reference sequence). CDR3 nucleotides: TGTGCCAGCAGCGCGGGACTAGTCCACGAGCAGTACGTC. Translated: CASSAGLVHEQYV.

This clone has more than one count but fewer than ten. V usage is TRBV9 and J usage is TRBJ1-5; D remains ambiguous. The germline CDR1 and CDR2 sequences are SGDLS and YYNGEE. The CDR3 loop spans 14 amino acids. V was cut by 0 bases and J by 3 bases, with 7 bases left in between. The CDR3 DNA follows: TGTGCCAGCAGCGTAGGAGGTCTCAATCAGCCCCAGCATTTT. It encodes CASSVGGLNQPQHF.

This clone was seen a handful of times. The rearrangement uses TRBV5-4 and TRBJ2-5, with D unclear. This CDR3 is built from 14 residues. The germline CDR1 and CDR2 sequences are SGHNT and YYREEE (reference sequence). V lost 0 bases and J lost 4, with 10 bases in between. CDR3 region: CASSLDTKGETQYF. In DNA form, the CDR3 reads TGTGCCAGCAGCTTGGATACTAAAGGAGAGACCCAGTACTTC.

The rearrangement uses TRBV14 and TRBJ2-5; D is unclear. Trimming pared 0 bases from V and 2 bases from J, leaving 10 bases between. The CDR3 contains 15 residues. CDR1 is SGHDN, CDR2 FVKESK, per germline. This CDR3 is CASSQDLQVQETQYF. The DNA for the CDR3 is TGTGCCAGCAGCCAAGATCTTCAGGTACAAGAGACCCAGTACTTC.

The gene calls are TRBV18 and TRBJ2-3; 8 positions agree with TRBD2. The CDR3 covers 18 residues. Germline values: CDR1 KGHSH, CDR2 LQKENI. Trimming at V came to 2 bases and at J to 3 bases, leaving 13 bases not matched to a gene. This chain's CDR3 is CASSPGPTGGPWTDTQYF. CDR3 coding DNA: TGTGCCAGCTCACCAGGGCCGACGGGAGGGCCTTGGACAGATACGCAGTATTTT.

This chain joins TRBV7-3 and TRBJ2-1, with D possibly matching TRBD1 (6 bases). V lost 5 bases and J lost 3, with 14 bases in between. Germline V gene sequence: CDR1 SGHTA, CDR2 FQGTGA. CDR3 length: 15 amino acids. The CDR3 is CASSPTVQGYNEQFF. As DNA, the CDR3 is TGTGCCAGCAGCCCAACCGTACAGGGCTACAATGAGCAGTTCTTC.

V usage is TRBV21-1 and J usage is TRBJ2-7; TRBD1 was called by the table and not checked on the DNA. TRBV21-1 is assigned pseudogene status. This CDR3 region has 10 residues. The chain's CDR3 is CASQAGEQYF. The DNA for the CDR3 is TGTGCCAGCCAGGCAGGCGAGCAGTACTTC.

This clone has only one observation. This rearrangement joins TRBV4-3 to TRBJ2-5; D is undetermined. The CDR3 extends over 13 amino acids. The germline V and J ends were trimmed by 3 bases and 7 bases, with 12 bases remaining between them. The germline CDR1 and CDR2 sequences are LGHNA and YSLEER. CDR3 in DNA: TGCGCCAGCAGCCAGGACCCGGCGGCGACCCAGTACTTC. Protein product: CASSQDPAATQYF.

The chain joins TRBV4-2 to TRBJ2-3, with D perhaps TRBD1 (6 bases). CDR3 size: 21 residues. The V end lost 3 bases, the J end lost 0 bases, and 28 bases lay between the germline ends. The germline CDR1 and CDR2 sequences are LGHNA and YNFKEQ. The CDR3 region has the DNA TGTGCCAGCAGCCACGAAAGTAGATTCACAGGGAATCCGGCCAGCACAGATACGCAGTATTTT. This sequence encodes CASSHESRFTGNPASTDTQYF.

The chain carries TRBV7-8 and TRBJ1-2; D might be TRBD1 (6 bases). Germline V gene lookup returns CDR1 SGHVS and CDR2 FQNEAQ. This CDR3 is 13 amino acids long. V was cut by 1 base and J by 6 bases, with 9 bases left in between. CDR3 DNA sequence: TGTGCCAGCAGCTTAGGGACAGCAGATGGCTACACCTTC. This sequence encodes CASSLGTADGYTF. The variable domain in full, completed from reference TRBV7-8 and TRBJ1-2, reads GAGVSQSPRYKVAKRGQDVALRCDPISGHVSLFWYQQALGQGPEFLTYFQNEAQLDKSGLPSDRFFAERPEGSVSTLKIQRTQQEDSAVYLCASSLGTADGYTFGSGTRLTVV.

The CDR3 nucleotides are TGTGCCTGGAGCAGAGGGGCGGTCTATGGCTACACCTTC. Translated: CAWSRGAVYGYTF. The chain joins TRBV30 to TRBJ1-2; D may be TRBD1 (5 bases). Trimming took off 3 bases at V and 4 bases at J, with 12 bases between the two ends. Looked up from germline, CDR1 is GTSNPN and CDR2 is SVGIG (reference sequence). CDR3 length: 13 residues.

This sequence joins TRBV4-3 and TRBJ2-4, with D perhaps being TRBD1 or TRBD2 (5 bases each). Trimming cost V 0 bases and J 7 bases, with 16 bases left between them. The CDR3 is 16 amino acids. Germline values: CDR1 LGHNA, CDR2 YSLEER. CDR3 in amino acids: CASSQDGGQGPNIQYF. The CDR3 DNA is TGCGCCAGCAGCCAAGATGGCGGCCAGGGACCCAACATTCAGTACTTC.